This T cell receptor (beta chain) was identified in a study of blood T cell repertoires in COVID-19. Overall study context: Donors in the United States, Italy and Spain gave samples during acute or convalescent COVID-19. PBMCs, B-cell-depleted T cells, or T cells were the source of the cDNA or gDNA that made up the material.

This CDR3 has 14 residues. Germline CDR1 and CDR2: SNHLY and FYNNEI. Trimming cost V 7 bases and J 5 bases; bases outside gene matches: 10. In the source study's methods: Nucleated cell counts were estimated from reference gene primer amplification. Generated by immunoSEQ multiplex PCR, the TCRdb table keeps only in-frame clones and is missing some. The DNA was the basis for D and trimming; V, J and clone size are from that table. The repertoire holds approximately 100,000 clones, with roughly 84% as singletons. This receptor was identified in a human donor in a cohort sampled during active COVID-19. The chain joins TRBV2 to TRBJ1-2; TRBD1 agrees at 7 bases. The specimen was peripheral blood. The CDR3 DNA reads TGTGCCAGCACTGAGGAGGGACAGTTATATGGCTACACCTTC. This sequence encodes CASTEEGQLYGYTF.